These 32 T cell receptor beta chains originate from one sample sequenced in a study of blood T cell repertoires in COVID-19. Libraries were prepared by immunoSEQ multiplex PCR; TCRdb keeps only in-frame clonotypes and omits some of them. The sample has 20,000 to 25,000 clones, 75% to 85% seen once. Sequencing used peripheral blood. The source is a man aged 65 to 85 with acute or convalescent COVID-19.

The J gene is TRBJ1-2, the V gene TRBV7-8; 10 positions agree with TRBD1. The length of the CDR3 is 13 residues. Germline CDR1 SGHVS, CDR2 FQNEAQ. The V gene end was trimmed by 1 base and the J gene end by 7 bases; junction bases not matched to a gene: 0. CDR3 nucleotides: TGTGCCAGCAGCTTAGGGACAGGGGGTGGCTACACCTTC. It is translated as CASSLGTGGGYTF.

Concerning this clone itself: Other DNA sequences within the sample encode an identical CDR3. The J gene is TRBJ1-5, the V gene TRBV7-4; no definite D call. CDR3 length equals 13 residues. Per germline, CDR1 SGHVT and CDR2 SQSDAQ. The V gene lost 4 bases and the J gene lost 0 bases, with 4 bases spanning the gap. The CDR3 here is CASSCYSNQPQHF. CDR3 DNA: TGTGCCAGCAGCTGCTATAGCAATCAGCCCCAGCATTTT.

The rearrangement links TRBV5-1 to TRBJ1-5, with a possible D match to TRBD1 (6 bases). V lost 4 bases and J 2 bases, leaving 10 bases between the germline ends. The CDR3 extends over 14 amino acids. The germline V gene encodes CDR1 SGHRS and CDR2 YFSETQ. The CDR3 reads CASSPGQGNQPQHF. CDR3 coding DNA: TGCGCCAGCAGCCCGGGACAAGGCAATCAGCCCCAGCATTTT. The full variable domain, completed using reference TRBV5-1 and TRBJ1-5, is KAGVTQTPRYLIKTRGQQVTLSCSPISGHRSVSWYQQTPGQGLQFLFEYFSETQRNKGNFPGRFSGRQFSNSRSEMNVSTLELGDSALYLCASSPGQGNQPQHFGDGTRLSIL.

V gene TRBV11-2 combines with J gene TRBJ1-2; maybe TRBD1 (5 bases). Trimming removed 1 base at V and 4 bases at J, with 16 bases between. Looked up from germline, CDR1 is SGHAT and CDR2 is FQNNGV. This CDR3 is 16 amino acids long. The CDR3 spells CASSLVGLGLFYGYTF. The CDR3 bases are TGTGCCAGCAGCTTAGTAGGTTTGGGGCTGTTCTATGGCTACACCTTC.

This rearrangement joins TRBV7-2 to TRBJ2-4, with 10 positions matching TRBD2. The CDR3 length is 14 residues. The V and J ends lost 6 bases and 7 bases, in that order; junction bases with no gene match: 6. The germline V gene encodes CDR1 SGHTA and CDR2 FQGNSA. For the CDR3, the DNA is TGTGCCAGCAGTTCAGCGGGGGGGCCCAACATTCAGTACTTC. This encodes CASSSAGGPNIQYF. Looking up the rest from reference TRBV7-2 and TRBJ2-4 gives the full variable domain: GAGVSQSPSNKVTEKGKDVELRCDPISGHTALYWYRQSLGQGLEFLIYFQGNSAPDKSGLPSDRFSAERTGGSVSTLTIQRTQQEDSAVYLCASSSAGGPNIQYFGAGTRLSVL.

V is TRBV30 and J is TRBJ2-2; D is possibly TRBD2 (6 bases). CDR3 length: 14 amino acids. Germline V gene lookup returns CDR1 GTSNPN and CDR2 SVGIG (reference sequence). Trimming shortened V by 0 bases and J by 4 bases, and 9 bases separated the two germline ends. In DNA form, the CDR3 reads TGTGCCTGGAGTGTACCCGGGGGCACCGGGGAGCTGTTTTTT. This sequence encodes CAWSVPGGTGELFF.

The chain carries TRBV9 and TRBJ2-3; D uncertain. This CDR3 has 14 residues. Trimming left V 0 bases short and J 7 bases short, with 12 bases between. Germline assignment: CDR1 SGDLS and CDR2 YYNGEE. The CDR3 bases are TGTGCCAGCAGCGTAGAATTCGGTCGAAATACGCAGTATTTT. This gives the protein CASSVEFGRNTQYF.

This sequence joins TRBV18 and TRBJ2-7, with D possibly TRBD1 on 6 matching bases. The germline V gene encodes CDR1 KGHSH and CDR2 LQKENI. V shed 0 bases and J shed 1 base, with 10 bases lying between them. This CDR3 contains 15 residues. CDR3 sequence: CASSPPNRESYEQYF. In DNA, the CDR3 is TGTGCCAGCTCACCACCGAACAGGGAGTCCTACGAGCAGTACTTC.

The chain is built from TRBV18 and TRBJ1-1, with TRBD1 as a possible D gene (5 bases). V lost 3 bases and J 0 bases, leaving 11 bases between the germline ends. From germline, CDR1 is KGHSH and CDR2 LQKENI. This CDR3 is built from 15 residues. CDR3 protein: CASSPLRGLNTEAFF. The CDR3 bases are TGTGCCAGCTCACCCTTAAGGGGCTTGAACACTGAAGCTTTCTTT.

The chain uses TRBV5-1 and TRBJ2-1; no clear D. The CDR3 covers 11 residues. V shed 4 bases and J shed 14 bases, with 13 bases lying between them. CDR1 SGHRS and CDR2 YFSETQ come from the germline V gene. For the CDR3, the DNA is TGCGCCAGCAGCAATTTTGCTCGGGAGTTCTTC. It translates to CASSNFAREFF.

V is TRBV5-1 and J is TRBJ2-1; 7 nucleotides line up with TRBD2. CDR1 and CDR2 (germline): SGHRS, YFSETQ. The J segment lost 9 bases and the V segment lost 0 bases, leaving 3 bases of the junction unmatched. The CDR3 runs to 13 residues. As DNA, the CDR3 is TGCGCCAGCAGCTTGGAGGGGAGGGGTGAGCAGTTCTTC. It is translated as CASSLEGRGEQFF.

This clone has only a few counts. J is TRBJ1-1 and V is TRBV6-5; no firm D call. The CDR3 is made up of 14 amino acids. CDR1 is MNHEY, CDR2 SVGAGI, per germline. V was pared by 6 bases and J by 0 bases, with 11 bases between. CDR3 sequence (DNA): TGTGCCAGCAGGGGAGGGAGGTTGAACACTGAAGCTTTCTTT. Its protein product is CASRGGRLNTEAFF.

The chain carries TRBV9 and TRBJ2-1; D uncertain. This CDR3 has 15 residues. Trimming removed 4 bases from V and 1 base from J, with 12 bases in between. Germline V gives CDR1 SGDLS, CDR2 YYNGEE. CDR3 DNA: TGTGCCAGCAGCCCCCGGCTGGAGTCCTACAATGAGCAGTTCTTC. It encodes CASSPRLESYNEQFF.

The chain has TRBV12-3 or TRBV12-4 and TRBJ1-6; D is undetermined. The CDR3 contains 13 residues. V was pared by 0 bases and J by 13 bases, with 10 bases between. The CDR3 sequence is CASSLAPTVPLHF. CDR3 in DNA: TGTGCCAGCAGTTTAGCGCCAACAGTGCCCCTCCACTTT.

This chain's CDR3 is CASARDREDTEAFF. CDR3 DNA: TGTGCCAGCGCACGGGACAGGGAGGACACTGAAGCTTTCTTT. The rearrangement uses TRBV2 and TRBJ1-1; 9 bases fit TRBD1. V shed 8 bases and J 3 bases; nucleotides not matched to a gene: 7. CDR3 length equals 14 residues. Germline CDR1 SNHLY, CDR2 FYNNEI.

This sequence joins TRBV29-1 and TRBJ2-1; 13 bases are shared with TRBD2. The J segment lost 7 bases and the V segment lost 7 bases, leaving 7 bases of the junction unmatched. This CDR3 is built from 14 residues. Germline CDR1 reads SQVTM; CDR2 reads ANQGSEA. Here the CDR3 DNA reads TGCAGCGCCGCCGGGACTAGCGGGGCAAATGAGCAGTTCTTC. It specifies CSAAGTSGANEQFF.

This chain joins TRBV3-1 (or the pseudogene TRBV3-2) and TRBJ2-1; 8 positions match TRBD2. There are 15 residues in the CDR3. V dropped 4 bases and J dropped 4; count of bases not matched to a gene: 6. CDR1 is LGHDT, CDR2 YNNKEL, per germline (reference sequence). Here the CDR3 reads CASSPSGRGYNEQFF. The CDR3 bases are TGTGCCAGCAGCCCCAGCGGGAGAGGGTACAATGAGCAGTTCTTC.

This clone came up a few times. The V and J genes are TRBV7-2 and TRBJ2-5, with a weak D call TRBD1 (6 bases). Germline-derived CDR1 and CDR2 are SGHTA and FQGNSA. Between the trimmed V and J ends, which lost 5 bases and 5 bases, there was a span of 15 bases. The CDR3 is 14 amino acids. CDR3 residues: CASSLQGALETQYF. CDR3 sequence (DNA): TGTGCCAGCAGCCTACAGGGTGCATTGGAGACCCAGTACTTC.

The J gene is TRBJ1-4, the V gene TRBV28; perhaps TRBD1 as D (5 bases). Germline CDR1 and CDR2: MDHEN and SYDVKM. Trimming stripped 9 bases from V and 8 bases from J, with 31 bases between. This CDR3 is built from 18 residues. The DNA of the CDR3 is TGTGCCAGTGATACCCGTTCGGGGGGACTCCGGATAGGAGAAAAACTGTTTTTT. Translation: CASDTRSGGLRIGEKLFF.

This clone has a single count. V gene TRBV6-1 combines with J gene TRBJ1-5; TRBD1 agrees at 7 bases. This CDR3 has 14 amino acids. The germline gives CDR1 MNHNS, CDR2 SASEGT. The junction had 4 bases not matched to a gene; V was cut back by 1 base and J by 7 bases. The CDR3 reads CASSEETGRQPQHF. CDR3 sequence (DNA): TGTGCCAGCAGTGAAGAGACAGGGAGGCAGCCCCAGCATTTT.

V usage is TRBV3-1 (or the pseudogene TRBV3-2) and J usage is TRBJ2-3; TRBD2 aligns across 12 bases. The V segment lost 11 bases and the J segment 1 base; nucleotides outside the gene matches: 7. CDR1 is LGHDT and CDR2 is YNNKEL in the germline V gene (reference sequence). The CDR3 consists of 15 residues. The CDR3 nucleotides read TGTGCCGGCCGACTAGCGGGGGCCCGCACAGATACGCAGTATTTT. This encodes CAGRLAGARTDTQYF.

This sequence joins TRBV10-3 and TRBJ1-3, with no clear D. V was clipped by 3 bases and J by 2 bases, with 8 bases between them. CDR1 is ENHRY, CDR2 SYGVKD, per germline. This CDR3 region has 14 residues. The chain's CDR3 is CAISEREAGNTIYF. CDR3 coding DNA: TGTGCCATCAGTGAAAGGGAGGCTGGAAACACCATATATTTT.

The chain recombines TRBV7-3 with TRBJ2-3; 9 nucleotides align to TRBD2. This CDR3 comprises 16 residues. V gave up 2 bases and J gave up 2 bases; unmatched junction bases: 5. Germline-derived CDR1 and CDR2 are SGHTA and FQGTGA. The CDR3 loop reads CASSLFPSGDTDTQYF. The CDR3 DNA reads TGTGCCAGCAGCTTATTTCCTAGCGGGGACACAGATACGCAGTATTTT.

The chain links TRBV3-1 (or the pseudogene TRBV3-2) to TRBJ2-5, with D perhaps TRBD2 (6 bases). The CDR3 is 16 amino acids. Trimming left V 4 bases short and J 0 bases short, with 15 bases between. Germline lookup yields CDR1 LGHDT and CDR2 YNNKEL (reference sequence). CDR3 residues: CASSLTPGTHQETQYF. In DNA, the CDR3 is TGTGCCAGCAGCCTTACCCCCGGGACTCACCAAGAGACCCAGTACTTC.

This sequence joins TRBV5-6 and TRBJ1-6; TRBD1 is a possible D gene (6 bases). Germline V lookup: CDR1 SGHDT, CDR2 YYEEEE. The CDR3 has 16 amino acids. Trimming removed 4 bases at V and 3 bases at J, with 14 bases between. CDR3 amino acids: CASSAATGHYNSPLHF. The CDR3 coding sequence is TGTGCCAGCAGCGCCGCTACAGGGCACTATAATTCACCCCTCCACTTT.

The chain recombines TRBV11-2 with TRBJ1-4; a weak D match, TRBD1 (5 bases). The germline gives CDR1 SGHAT, CDR2 FQNNGV. The length of the CDR3 is 12 residues. With 0 bases removed from V and 10 bases from J, the gap between germline ends came to 6 bases. CDR3 sequence: CASSLEGGKLFF. CDR3 coding DNA: TGTGCCAGCAGCTTAGAGGGGGGAAAACTGTTTTTT.

The V call is TRBV7-2, the J call TRBJ2-7, with D maybe TRBD1 (6 bases). The CDR3 has 13 amino acids. From germline, CDR1 is SGHTA and CDR2 FQGNSA. V was trimmed by 3 bases and J by 3 bases, leaving 9 bases between them. The CDR3 loop reads CASSLGAIYEQYF. In nucleotides, the CDR3 is TGTGCCAGCAGCTTGGGGGCGATCTACGAGCAGTACTTC.

The chain carries TRBV5-8 and TRBJ1-1; D is unclear. This CDR3 region has 14 residues. Per the germline V gene, CDR1 is SGHTS and CDR2 is YDEGEE. V was trimmed by 7 bases and J by 2 bases, leaving 15 bases between them. CDR3 amino acids: CASLSGRLNTEAFF. The CDR3 nucleotides read TGTGCCAGCTTGAGCGGCAGGCTCAACACTGAAGCTTTCTTT.

The chain is built from TRBV11-2 and TRBJ1-5; no firm D call. V lost 1 base, J lost 5 bases, and 6 bases lay in between. Per germline, CDR1 SGHAT and CDR2 FQNNGV. This CDR3 spans 13 amino acids. The CDR3 loop is CASSLARDQPQHF. CDR3 sequence (DNA): TGTGCCAGCAGCTTAGCCCGAGATCAGCCCCAGCATTTT.

Only a few counts were recorded for this clone. The gene calls are TRBV19 and TRBJ1-4; TRBD1 agrees at 8 bases. CDR1 LNHDA and CDR2 SQIVND come from the germline V gene (reference sequence). V lost 5 bases to trimming and J lost 2 bases; unmatched junction nucleotides: 13. This CDR3 spans 18 amino acids. CDR3: CASSVLEGQGGTNEKLFF. In DNA form, the CDR3 reads TGTGCCAGTAGTGTCTTAGAAGGACAGGGAGGGACTAATGAAAAACTGTTTTTT.

This chain links TRBV29-1 with TRBJ1-3; D is perhaps TRBD1 (5 bases). V dropped 2 bases and J dropped 6 bases, with 14 bases sitting between them. The CDR3 covers 14 residues. Germline CDR1 SQVTM, CDR2 ANQGSEA. The CDR3 loop reads CSVERMGRENTIYF. As DNA, the CDR3 is TGCAGCGTTGAAAGGATGGGCAGGGAAAACACCATATATTTT.

This rearrangement joins TRBV20-1 to TRBJ2-7, with D perhaps matching TRBD2 (6 bases). V was cut by 3 bases and J by 3 bases, with 12 bases left in between. The germline V gene has CDR1 DFQATT and CDR2 SNEGSKA (reference sequence). The CDR3 has 13 amino acids. For the CDR3, the DNA is TGCAGTGCTAGTGTCCCGGGAGTCTACGAGCAGTACTTC. It encodes CSASVPGVYEQYF.